This T cell receptor (beta chain) was captured by sequencing in a study of T cell responses to AZD1222 COVID-19 vaccine (dated by TCRdb to about 2021). In the study overall: AZD1222 recipients whose second dose came at about 4 weeks and those whose second dose came at about 12 weeks were combined into one group, since spike-specific TCR depth and breadth did not differ between the two schedules. Trial participants were enrolled by age into subgroups of 18-55, 56-69 and 70-plus years, and about 150, 27 and 61 TCR-sequenced participants, respectively, were included in these subgroups. A total of 233 trial participants underwent TCR sequencing, of whom about 200 had received two doses of AZD1222 and 26 had received two doses of the MenACWY control vaccine. What the authors observed across the whole study: Conclusions about previously exposed vaccinees are limited because only five to seven AZD1222 recipients were SARS-CoV-2 seropositive at baseline. Because no day 14 peak-response samples were available, the repertoires could be characterized only after the peak T cell response. In the small 56-69-year group, the increase in depth fell short of significance, most likely because of low power. Nearly half of unique spike-specific TCRs reportedly recognized epitopes outside regions mutated in the B.1.351 and B.1.1.7 variants. CD4 TCRs associated with the vaccine covered the entire spike protein, and the dominant responses were in regions 160-218 and 743-854. Participants were mostly white British, with more females than males. The authors suggested clonal diversity may have been underestimated. After two AZD1222 doses, both the breadth and the depth of spike-specific TCRs were significantly higher than at day 0 and than in MenACWY recipients.

The time point label for this specimen denotes: baseline before first vaccination. Samples from vaccinated people were obtained from the UK trials COV001 and COV002, which included a single-blind randomized controlled phase 2/3 trial of AZD1222 (ChAdOx1 nCoV-19) in healthy adults. Trial participant PBMC samples were collected at day 0 and day 28 after the second dose for TCRbeta chain sequencing. The CDR3 regions of human TCRbeta chains were analyzed by immunosequencing. The source study handled its data this way. Repertoire TCRs were matched against a reference library of SARS-CoV-2-specific TCRs generated with the MIRA antigen-specificity platform. Breadth was defined as the fraction of unique TCRs that were SARS-CoV-2-associated. Depth was defined as the fraction of total T cells that were SARS-CoV-2-associated. Using the MIRA data, each spike-specific TCR was assigned both to the spike region to which the TCR was reactive and to a CD4 or CD8 class. Log10-transformed breadth and depth values were compared by one-way ANOVA with Sidak's multiple comparisons tests. As stored in TCRdb, this immuneACCESS dataset retains in-frame rearrangements with V and J assigned. A fraction of the clones does not appear; measured against another copy, unresolved V genes explain less than half of the discrepancy, and the remainder lacks a known reason. The V and J calls and clone size come from that table; D and trimming were worked out from the DNA. The sample table shows 100,000 to 150,000 clones, and 80% to 90% are seen once. The ten largest clones take up roughly 1.6% of the sample.

In the germline V gene (reference sequence), CDR1 corresponds to LNHDA and CDR2 to SQIVND. From the cysteine through the phenylalanine, the CDR3 covers 16 amino acids. Only the CDR3 DNA is retained, 48 bases long and in frame from the first base. V is clipped by 5 bases and J by 8 bases, and the sequence between their germline boundaries is 21 bases long. Points on this clone: No antigen is known for it. No qualities accompany the bases; no much larger clone lies one base away.

The material sequenced was peripheral blood, taken on day 0 of AZD1222 vaccination. Rearrangement joined TRBV19 to TRBJ1-4; matching of 5 bases hints at TRBD1 as the D gene. This clonotype was obtained from an adult in good health. The DNA is TGTGCCAGTAGTTCCGTCTCAGGGCAGGGTGGAGAAAAACTGTTTTTT. It translates as CASSSVSGQGGEKLFF.